Listed here is a single T cell receptor (beta chain). Its antigen is not known. This sample was taken from a study of T cell clones after liver transplantation. The study, taken as a whole, reports: These preliminary findings come from unstandardized post-transplant sampling times. Compared with third party-reactive sequences, donor-reactive ones declined more, independent of withdrawal success.

Assay used: immunoSEQ multiplex PCR; TCRdb lists only in-frame clones, some missing. The table records around 100,000 clones, about 86% of them present only once. The sequence derives from a human patient who received a liver transplant. Some T cells may be graft donor cells. Sequencing was performed on CD4+ T cells from blood, taken approximately 50 months after liver transplant.

The CDR3 nucleotides are TGTGCCAGCAGTCCCCCGGGCCCGGCCAACGAGCAGTACTTC. Translated: CASSPPGPANEQYF. J is TRBJ2-7 and V is TRBV28; D not certain. Looked up from germline, CDR1 is MDHEN and CDR2 is SYDVKM. V lost 5 bases and J lost 5, with 16 bases in between. This CDR3 has 14 amino acids.